Each of the 27 T cell receptor beta chains below was sequenced from the same sample in a study of blood T cell repertoires in COVID-19. The table came from immunoSEQ multiplex PCR; TCRdb's copy has only in-frame clones and leaves some out. The sample holds over 200,000 clones; around nine tenths are singletons and the top ten take roughly 3.7%. The sequenced sample consisted of PBMCs or T cells enriched from blood (not recorded which). Receptor source: a woman aged 25-40 years who had been exposed to COVID-19.

The chain has TRBV28 and TRBJ1-1, with a possible D match to TRBD1 (5 bases). CDR3 length: 13 residues. Germline values: CDR1 MDHEN, CDR2 SYDVKM. Trimming pared 1 base from V and 4 bases from J, leaving 7 bases between. The CDR3 bases are TGTGCCAGCAGTTTATCGGGGGGCACTGAAGCTTTCTTT. This encodes CASSLSGGTEAFF.

The CDR3 here is CASSQVNEGLAASEQFF. The DNA for the CDR3 is TGTGCCAGCAGCCAAGTAAATGAGGGACTTGCGGCCAGTGAGCAGTTCTTC. The V gene is TRBV3-1 (or the pseudogene TRBV3-2), the J gene TRBJ2-1; tentative D call: TRBD2 (6 bases). The V end was cut by 1 base, the J end by 9 bases, with 22 bases between. The CDR3 sequence is 17 residues long. Germline V CDR1 and CDR2: LGHDT, YNNKEL (reference sequence).

V gene TRBV2 combines with J gene TRBJ2-7; 9 bases line up with TRBD1. Germline V lookup: CDR1 SNHLY, CDR2 FYNNEI. V was clipped by 8 bases and J by 4 bases; unmatched bases: 9. The CDR3 covers 14 residues. In nucleotides, the CDR3 is TGTGCCAGCTATACGCCACAGGGGGCTTACGAGCAGTACTTC. This codes for CASYTPQGAYEQYF.

The sample holds a few counts of this clone. The V and J genes are TRBV6-1 and TRBJ2-1, with 8 bases that match TRBD2. Per the germline V gene, CDR1 is MNHNS and CDR2 is SASEGT. J gave up 4 bases and V 1 base, and 6 bases lay outside the gene matches. This CDR3 region has 16 residues. In nucleotides, the CDR3 is TGTGCCAGCAGTGAAGAGGAACTAGCGGTTTACAATGAGCAGTTCTTC. Encoded protein: CASSEEELAVYNEQFF.

The table lists this clone with a few counts. The chain employs TRBV2 and TRBJ2-1, with D possibly being TRBD1 (6 bases). Per germline, CDR1 SNHLY and CDR2 FYNNEI. Trimming removed 6 bases at V and 4 bases at J, with 13 bases between. The length of the CDR3 is 14 residues. The CDR3 DNA follows: TGTGCCAGCAGCCTCAGGGGCCGTTACAATGAGCAGTTCTTC. Translation: CASSLRGRYNEQFF. The variable domain in full, completed from reference TRBV2 and TRBJ2-1, reads EPEVTQTPSHQVTQMGQEVILRCVPISNHLYFYWYRQILGQKVEFLVSFYNNEISEKSEIFDDQFSVERPDGSNFTLKIRSTKLEDSAMYFCASSLRGRYNEQFFGPGTRLTVL.

The rearrangement joins TRBV7-9 to TRBJ2-7, with 7 bases identical to TRBD2. Germline V lookup: CDR1 SEHNR, CDR2 FQNEAQ (reference sequence). The junction had 1 base not matched to a gene; V was cut back by 2 bases and J by 0 bases. The CDR3 is made up of 14 amino acids. CDR3 sequence: CASSLSGVSYEQYF. As DNA, the CDR3 is TGTGCCAGCAGCTTAAGCGGGGTCTCCTACGAGCAGTACTTC.

The chain combines TRBV5-1 with TRBJ2-1, with 13 positions matching TRBD2. CDR3 size: 15 residues. After removal of 4 bases from V and 5 bases from J, the junction contained 3 bases not matched to a gene. Germline V gene sequence: CDR1 SGHRS, CDR2 YFSETQ. The CDR3 DNA reads TGCGCCAGCAGCACGGGACTAGCGGGAAACAATGAGCAGTTCTTC. It translates to CASSTGLAGNNEQFF.

This chain connects TRBV2 to TRBJ1-5; the D is unclear. Trimming removed 5 bases at V and 4 bases at J, with 12 bases between. There are 14 residues in the CDR3. Per the germline V gene, CDR1 is SNHLY and CDR2 is FYNNEI. The CDR3 DNA reads TGTGCCAGCAGTCAAACGGGAGGGAATCAGCCCCAGCATTTT. Protein sequence: CASSQTGGNQPQHF.

The chain links TRBV6-5 to TRBJ1-3; 7 bases align to TRBD1. Germline V gene lookup returns CDR1 MNHEY and CDR2 SVGAGI. J lost 5 bases, V lost 6 bases, and 7 bases had no gene match. The CDR3 runs 14 residues. The CDR3 reads CASSPTGKRNTIYF. As DNA, the CDR3 is TGTGCCAGCAGCCCGACAGGGAAGCGAAACACCATATATTTT.

J is TRBJ2-7 and V is TRBV4-1; 10 positions match TRBD2. J lost 6 bases, V lost 0 bases, and 8 bases had no gene match. Germline lookup yields CDR1 MGHRA and CDR2 YSYEKL. This CDR3 spans 16 amino acids. The DNA of the CDR3 is TGCGCCAGCAGCCAAGAGCCCCTAGCGGGAGAAAGCGAGCAGTACTTC. Amino acid sequence: CASSQEPLAGESEQYF.

The V call is TRBV5-1, the J call TRBJ2-7; 7 nucleotides agree with TRBD1. The trim removed 6 bases at V and 0 bases at J, leaving 6 bases unmatched. The germline V gene has CDR1 SGHRS and CDR2 YFSETQ. This CDR3 is 14 amino acids long. CDR3 DNA: TGCGCCAGCAAATCCCGGGACAGCTCCTACGAGCAGTACTTC. This codes for CASKSRDSSYEQYF.

This chain uses TRBV5-1 with TRBJ1-1; D uncertain. Germline values: CDR1 SGHRS, CDR2 YFSETQ. The CDR3 length is 14 residues. The germline V and J ends were trimmed by 1 base and 1 base, with 8 bases remaining between them. The CDR3 loop is CASSLLRGNTEAFF. Here the CDR3 DNA reads TGCGCCAGCAGCTTGTTGCGGGGGAACACTGAAGCTTTCTTT.

The chain couples TRBV5-1 to TRBJ1-4; weak D call: TRBD1 (6 bases). Germline CDR1 and CDR2: SGHRS and YFSETQ. This CDR3 contains 13 residues. The ends were cut back, 0 bases at V and 6 bases at J, with 6 bases in the middle. In DNA, the CDR3 is TGCGCCAGCAGCTTGGGGACAGATGAAAAACTGTTTTTT. Residues: CASSLGTDEKLFF. Full variable domain (missing parts from reference TRBV5-1 and TRBJ1-4): KAGVTQTPRYLIKTRGQQVTLSCSPISGHRSVSWYQQTPGQGLQFLFEYFSETQRNKGNFPGRFSGRQFSNSRSEMNVSTLELGDSALYLCASSLGTDEKLFFGSGTQLSVL.

This clone was recorded only once. The chain uses TRBV19 and TRBJ1-1; D unresolved. The CDR3 consists of 13 residues. The V end was cut by 7 bases, the J end by 3 bases, with 12 bases between. Per the germline V gene, CDR1 is LNHDA and CDR2 is SQIVND (reference sequence). In DNA form, the CDR3 reads TGTGCCAGTATGAGGAAGGCCTACACTGAAGCTTTCTTT. Protein sequence: CASMRKAYTEAFF.

This clone appeared many times. The DNA of the CDR3 is TGTGCCAGCCAACCTAGGGCCAGCGGGAGAGGCAATGAGCAGTTCTTC. Protein: CASQPRASGRGNEQFF. The V call is TRBV7-8, the J call TRBJ2-1; 8 bases are a match to TRBD2. The V segment lost 8 bases and the J segment 6 bases; nucleotides outside the gene matches: 15. This CDR3 has 16 residues. CDR1 SGHVS and CDR2 FQNEAQ come from the germline V gene.

The chain couples TRBV12-3 or TRBV12-4 to TRBJ1-5; TRBD1 aligns across 7 bases. The junction had 5 bases not matched to a gene; V was cut back by 6 bases and J by 6 bases. This CDR3 contains 13 residues. CDR3 coding DNA: TGTGCCAGCAGAGGGGGCGGGGCTCAGCCCCAGCATTTT. Amino acids: CASRGGGAQPQHF.

CDR3 region: CASSWGDRLGEAFF. The CDR3 region has the DNA TGCGCCAGCAGCTGGGGTGACAGGCTGGGTGAAGCTTTCTTT. The V call is TRBV5-1, the J call TRBJ1-1; a weak D match, TRBD1 (6 bases). Between the trimmed V and J ends, which lost 3 bases and 7 bases, there was a span of 16 bases. CDR1 and CDR2 from the germline V gene are SGHRS and YFSETQ. The CDR3 is 14 residues long.

The chain combines TRBV5-1 with TRBJ1-6; 10 bases agree with TRBD1. The trim removed 2 bases at V and 9 bases at J, leaving 8 bases unmatched. This CDR3 comprises 16 residues. Germline assignment: CDR1 SGHRS and CDR2 YFSETQ. The CDR3 region is CASSLTRDRGISPLHF. The CDR3 DNA reads TGCGCCAGCAGCTTAACCCGGGACAGGGGCATTTCACCCCTCCACTTT.

The gene calls are TRBV5-1 and TRBJ2-3, with 7 bases fitting TRBD2. There are 15 residues in the CDR3. The junction had 9 bases not matched to a gene; V was cut back by 6 bases and J by 2 bases. Germline V lookup: CDR1 SGHRS, CDR2 YFSETQ. The CDR3 region is CASTVAGLYTDTQYF. The CDR3, as DNA: TGCGCCAGCACGGTAGCGGGCCTATACACAGATACGCAGTATTTT.

The chain links TRBV12-5 to TRBJ1-5; unclear D gene. The V gene's germline CDR1 is LGHNT and CDR2 FRNRAP. V lost 6 bases, J lost 2 bases, and 29 bases lay in between. The CDR3 runs 20 residues. For the CDR3, the DNA is TGTGCTAGTGGCCTAGGCGCGACGATCACTGCCTGGAATGGCAATCAGCCCCAGCATTTT. Translated, it gives CASGLGATITAWNGNQPQHF.

The gene calls are TRBV2 and TRBJ2-2, with 8 nucleotides matching TRBD2. Germline V gives CDR1 SNHLY, CDR2 FYNNEI. The CDR3 extends over 14 amino acids. With V trimmed by 7 bases and J by 1 base, 2 bases remained unmatched. CDR3 region: CASKGLVNTGELFF. The CDR3, as DNA: TGTGCCAGCAAGGGACTAGTGAACACCGGGGAGCTGTTTTTT. Variable domain in full (rest from reference TRBV2 and TRBJ2-2): EPEVTQTPSHQVTQMGQEVILRCVPISNHLYFYWYRQILGQKVEFLVSFYNNEISEKSEIFDDQFSVERPDGSNFTLKIRSTKLEDSAMYFCASKGLVNTGELFFGEGSRLTVL.

The chain links TRBV6-5 to TRBJ2-2; D may be TRBD1 (6 bases). The CDR3 length is 14 residues. V was pared by 2 bases and J by 6 bases, with 10 bases between. CDR1 is MNHEY and CDR2 is SVGAGI in the germline V gene. The CDR3 coding sequence is TGTGCCAGCAGTTACAGTGGGGGCGCCGGGGAGCTGTTTTTT. Translated, it gives CASSYSGGAGELFF.

The chain combines TRBV18 with TRBJ2-7; D is undetermined. The CDR3 sequence is 14 residues long. Germline loops: CDR1 KGHSH, CDR2 LQKENI. V was shortened by 0 bases and J by 0 bases, with 6 bases between the two germline ends. The CDR3 loop reads CASSPPSNSYEQYF. The DNA for the CDR3 is TGTGCCAGCTCACCACCGTCCAACTCCTACGAGCAGTACTTC.

V gene TRBV5-1 combines with J gene TRBJ2-7, with 7 bases lining up with TRBD1. Losses at the gene ends were 3 bases for V and 3 bases for J; bases not matched to a gene: 6. Germline CDR1 is SGHRS and CDR2 is YFSETQ. The CDR3 totals 14 residues. The CDR3 reads CASSSDRLVYEQYF. The CDR3 DNA reads TGCGCCAGCAGCTCGGACAGGCTCGTCTACGAGCAGTACTTC.

This sequence joins TRBV30 and TRBJ1-5; D not certain. V was trimmed by 0 bases and J by 1 base, leaving 10 bases between them. CDR3 size: 15 residues. Germline CDR1 GTSNPN, CDR2 SVGIG (reference sequence). The CDR3 nucleotides are TGTGCCTGGAGTGTACGAAGGGAGAGCAATCAGCCCCAGCATTTT. Protein product: CAWSVRRESNQPQHF.

The CDR3 DNA reads as TGTGCCACCAGTGATCCTAGCGGGAGGGCCCAGGGTACGCAGTATTTT. Protein product: CATSDPSGRAQGTQYF. The J gene is TRBJ2-3, the V gene TRBV24-1; TRBD2 matches 12 bases. The length of the CDR3 is 16 residues. Losses at the gene ends were 3 bases for V and 8 bases for J; bases not matched to a gene: 8. Germline V gene lookup returns CDR1 KGHDR and CDR2 SFDVKD.

Here the CDR3 DNA reads TGTGCCAGTAGTATATGGGGGGTCACTGAAGCTTTCTTT. This gives the protein CASSIWGVTEAFF. The chain employs TRBV19 and TRBJ1-1, with a weak D call TRBD1 (5 bases). V dropped 2 bases and J dropped 4 bases, with 8 bases sitting between them. Germline loops: CDR1 LNHDA, CDR2 SQIVND (reference sequence). This CDR3 spans 13 amino acids.